Listed below are T cell receptor beta chains from one sample, sequenced in a study of cytomegalovirus exposure and HLA in healthy donors. Sequencing used immunoSEQ multiplex PCR; TCRdb keeps in-frame clones, though not all of them. The data contain some 150,000 clones, about four fifths of them singletons. Sequencing was done on a sample of PBMCs. The source of these receptors is a male donor in good health and CMV-seronegative. Each CDR3 is given with its conserved first and last residue. D genes are given only for firm matches. A row's size may be missing; if present it is once, few, many or a size class.

d_call	j_call	clone_size	v_call	cdr3_aa	cdr3_nt
NA	TRBJ1-3	NA	TRBV18	CASSPPRTVSGNTIYF	TGTGCCAGCTCACCACCGAGGACAGTCTCTGGAAACACCATATATTTT
NA	TRBJ1-4	NA	TRBV9	CASSEGAGQTTNEKLFF	TGTGCCAGCAGCGAAGGGGCAGGACAAACAACTAATGAAAAACTGTTTTTT
NA	TRBJ1-2	few	TRBV28	CASSLRASGYGYTF	TGTGCCAGCAGTTTGAGAGCGTCAGGGTATGGCTACACCTTC
NA	TRBJ2-2	NA	TRBV9	CASSVLSPGELFF	TGTGCCAGCAGCGTTCTGTCCCCCGGGGAGCTGTTTTTT
TRBD2	TRBJ2-1	NA	TRBV2	CASSTGTSVKEQFF	TGTGCCAGCAGTACCGGGACTAGCGTTAAGGAGCAGTTCTTC
NA	TRBJ1-1	NA	TRBV6-1	CASNARRSVAFF	TGTGCCAGCAATGCAAGGCGGTCGGTAGCTTTCTTT
NA	TRBJ1-2	NA	TRBV19	CASSLEGVYGYTF	TGTGCCAGTAGCCTAGAGGGGGTCTATGGCTACACCTTC
NA	TRBJ2-5	NA	TRBV5-4	CASSGSGTTETQYF	TGTGCCAGCAGCGGCAGCGGGACAACAGAGACCCAGTACTTC
NA	TRBJ2-7	NA	TRBV27	CASSLGGIGDEQYF	TGTGCCAGCAGTTTGGGAGGTATTGGCGACGAGCAGTACTTC
NA	TRBJ2-7	few	TRBV6-5	CASSYIGRGPYEQYF	TGTGCCAGCAGTTACATCGGACGGGGTCCCTACGAGCAGTACTTC
NA	TRBJ2-3	NA	TRBV11-3	CASSLDRAESTDTQYF	TGTGCCAGCAGCTTAGACAGGGCCGAGAGCACAGATACGCAGTATTTT
TRBD1	TRBJ1-5	once	TRBV5-5	CASSWDRGSNQPQHF	TGTGCCAGCAGCTGGGACAGGGGGAGCAATCAGCCCCAGCATTTT
TRBD1	TRBJ2-7	NA	TRBV6-5	CASRTTGTGGYEQYF	TGTGCCAGCAGAACCACCGGGACAGGGGGCTACGAGCAGTACTTC
NA	TRBJ1-1	NA	TRBV6-1	CAGGLAGDTEAFF	TGTGCCGGTGGGCTTGCGGGGGACACTGAAGCTTTCTTT
TRBD1	TRBJ2-7	NA	TRBV27	CASSLPGTEDAEQYF	TGTGCCAGCAGTTTACCGGGGACAGAGGACGCCGAGCAGTACTTC
TRBD2	TRBJ2-3	NA	TRBV30	CAWSVLAGSIDTQYF	TGTGCCTGGAGTGTACTAGCGGGAAGTATAGATACGCAGTATTTT
NA	TRBJ2-7	few	TRBV19	CASSILGEGVEQYF	TGTGCCAGTAGTATCTTAGGCGAGGGGGTCGAGCAGTACTTC
TRBD1	TRBJ2-7	few	TRBV4-1	CASSPGQGGFDEQYF	TGCGCCAGCAGCCCCGGACAGGGAGGTTTTGACGAGCAGTACTTC
NA	TRBJ2-1	once	TRBV11-1	CASSLKPGNEQFF	TGTGCCAGCAGCTTAAAACCAGGAAATGAGCAGTTCTTC
NA	TRBJ1-6	NA	TRBV7-3	CASSLTGAVGFALHF	TGTGCCAGCAGCTTAACGGGGGCCGTGGGCTTCGCCCTCCACTTT
TRBD1	TRBJ2-5	NA	TRBV9	CASSVAAGGQETQYF	TGTGCCAGCAGCGTAGCAGCAGGGGGCCAAGAGACCCAGTACTTC
NA	TRBJ2-7	NA	TRBV6-1	CASTRQYEQYF	TGTGCCAGCACTCGACAGTACGAGCAGTACTTC
TRBD1	TRBJ2-7	few	TRBV7-9	CASSPTVGTGVPYEQYF	TGTGCCAGCAGCCCCACCGTAGGGACAGGGGTCCCCTACGAGCAGTACTTC
TRBD1	TRBJ1-5	NA	TRBV12-5	CASRGPGNQPQHF	TGTGCTAGCAGGGGGCCAGGCAATCAGCCCCAGCATTTT
TRBD2	TRBJ2-6	NA	TRBV5-4	CASTGGAGANVLTF	TGTGCCAGCACGGGGGGGGCTGGGGCCAACGTCCTGACTTTC
NA	TRBJ2-1	NA	TRBV10-1	CASTEGGGPLDEQFF	TGCGCCAGCACCGAAGGGGGAGGGCCTTTGGATGAGCAGTTCTTC
NA	TRBJ1-2	NA	TRBV6-5	CASSYWQGWEGGYTF	TGTGCCAGCAGTTATTGGCAGGGGTGGGAAGGAGGCTACACCTTC
NA	TRBJ2-1	NA	TRBV7-3	CASRWGGGVYNEQFF	TGTGCCAGCAGGTGGGGAGGGGGGGTTTACAATGAGCAGTTCTTC
TRBD1	TRBJ1-1	NA	TRBV6-5	CASTRTGTEAFF	TGTGCCAGCACGAGGACAGGGACCGAAGCTTTCTTT
NA	TRBJ2-5	NA	TRBV18	CASSPPGGKQETQYF	TGTGCCAGCTCACCACCCGGAGGTAAACAAGAGACCCAGTACTTC
TRBD1	TRBJ2-7	NA	TRBV15	CATSRDRVTYEQYF	TGTGCCACCAGCAGGGACAGGGTCACCTACGAGCAGTACTTC
TRBD2	TRBJ2-3	NA	TRBV9	CASSTSGTIDTQYF	TGTGCCAGCAGCACCTCCGGGACTATAGATACGCAGTATTTT
NA	TRBJ1-2	few	TRBV4-3	CASSQDFLQGYGYTF	TGCGCCAGCAGCCAAGACTTTTTACAGGGCTATGGCTACACCTTC
NA	TRBJ1-1	NA	TRBV5-6	CASSLWGRTEAFF	TGTGCCAGCAGCTTGTGGGGGCGGACTGAAGCTTTCTTT
TRBD1	TRBJ1-6	few	TRBV11-2	CASSLGGRGRSPLHF	TGTGCCAGCAGCTTAGGGGGCAGGGGGCGTTCACCCCTCCACTTT
TRBD2	TRBJ2-6	NA	TRBV9	CASSVRGGASGANVLTF	TGTGCCAGCAGCGTCCGCGGGGGGGCGTCTGGGGCCAACGTCCTGACTTTC
NA	TRBJ1-1	NA	TRBV11-1	CASSARAMNTEAFF	TGTGCCAGCAGCGCCCGCGCCATGAACACTGAAGCTTTCTTT
NA	TRBJ2-1	few	TRBV4-2	CASSQDRRRNEQFF	TGTGCCAGCAGCCAAGATCGGCGGAGGAATGAGCAGTTCTTC
TRBD2	TRBJ2-5	once	TRBV2	CASTNSLGGQETQYF	TGTGCCAGCACCAACAGTCTGGGGGGGCAAGAGACCCAGTACTTC
TRBD1	TRBJ1-5	NA	TRBV7-2	CASSNDRGQGPQHF	TGTGCCAGCAGCAACGACAGGGGGCAAGGGCCCCAGCATTTT
NA	TRBJ2-7	NA	TRBV7-8	CASSPTVAAAYEQYF	TGTGCCAGCAGCCCCACGGTTGCGGCTGCCTACGAGCAGTACTTC
NA	TRBJ1-5	NA	TRBV6-5	CASSPIVQGQPQHF	TGTGCCAGCAGCCCCATTGTTCAGGGTCAGCCCCAGCATTTT
NA	TRBJ1-6	NA	TRBV5-1	CASGGGGPSSYNSPLHF	TGCGCCAGCGGTGGGGGGGGCCCAAGCTCCTATAATTCACCCCTCCACTTT
NA	TRBJ1-5	NA	TRBV6-1	CASGASNINQPQHF	TGTGCCAGCGGGGCCTCGAATATCAATCAGCCCCAGCATTTT
NA	TRBJ2-1	NA	TRBV11-2	CASSLVSGVTHNEQFF	TGTGCCAGCAGCTTAGTGTCGGGGGTTACCCACAATGAGCAGTTCTTC
NA	TRBJ1-2	NA	TRBV7-9	CASSESNGYTF	TGTGCCAGCAGCGAGTCGAATGGCTACACCTTC
TRBD1	TRBJ2-7	NA	TRBV19	CASSSLTGGDYEQYF	TGTGCCAGTAGTAGCCTGACAGGGGGGGACTACGAGCAGTACTTC
TRBD1	TRBJ1-1	NA	TRBV19	CASSILGTGNTEAFF	TGTGCCAGTAGTATTTTAGGGACAGGGAACACTGAAGCTTTCTTT
TRBD2	TRBJ2-2	NA	TRBV4-3	CASSQDLAGGPGELFF	TGCGCCAGCAGCCAAGATCTAGCGGGAGGGCCCGGGGAGCTGTTTTTT
NA	TRBJ1-2	NA	TRBV7-6	CASRPDSNYGYTF	TGTGCCAGCAGACCCGACAGCAACTATGGCTACACCTTC
TRBD1	TRBJ1-6	NA	TRBV19	CASKQGATPLHF	TGTGCCAGCAAACAGGGGGCAACACCCCTCCACTTT
NA	TRBJ2-6	few	TRBV19	CASGPGGANVLTF	TGTGCCAGTGGGCCAGGGGGGGCCAACGTCCTGACTTTC
NA	TRBJ2-1	NA	TRBV7-3	CASSPGGSNEQFF	TGTGCCAGCAGCCCCGGGGGAAGCAATGAGCAGTTCTTC
NA	TRBJ1-4	once	TRBV5-5	CASSLGPREGEKLFF	TGTGCCAGCAGCTTGGGACCGAGGGAGGGCGAAAAACTGTTTTTT